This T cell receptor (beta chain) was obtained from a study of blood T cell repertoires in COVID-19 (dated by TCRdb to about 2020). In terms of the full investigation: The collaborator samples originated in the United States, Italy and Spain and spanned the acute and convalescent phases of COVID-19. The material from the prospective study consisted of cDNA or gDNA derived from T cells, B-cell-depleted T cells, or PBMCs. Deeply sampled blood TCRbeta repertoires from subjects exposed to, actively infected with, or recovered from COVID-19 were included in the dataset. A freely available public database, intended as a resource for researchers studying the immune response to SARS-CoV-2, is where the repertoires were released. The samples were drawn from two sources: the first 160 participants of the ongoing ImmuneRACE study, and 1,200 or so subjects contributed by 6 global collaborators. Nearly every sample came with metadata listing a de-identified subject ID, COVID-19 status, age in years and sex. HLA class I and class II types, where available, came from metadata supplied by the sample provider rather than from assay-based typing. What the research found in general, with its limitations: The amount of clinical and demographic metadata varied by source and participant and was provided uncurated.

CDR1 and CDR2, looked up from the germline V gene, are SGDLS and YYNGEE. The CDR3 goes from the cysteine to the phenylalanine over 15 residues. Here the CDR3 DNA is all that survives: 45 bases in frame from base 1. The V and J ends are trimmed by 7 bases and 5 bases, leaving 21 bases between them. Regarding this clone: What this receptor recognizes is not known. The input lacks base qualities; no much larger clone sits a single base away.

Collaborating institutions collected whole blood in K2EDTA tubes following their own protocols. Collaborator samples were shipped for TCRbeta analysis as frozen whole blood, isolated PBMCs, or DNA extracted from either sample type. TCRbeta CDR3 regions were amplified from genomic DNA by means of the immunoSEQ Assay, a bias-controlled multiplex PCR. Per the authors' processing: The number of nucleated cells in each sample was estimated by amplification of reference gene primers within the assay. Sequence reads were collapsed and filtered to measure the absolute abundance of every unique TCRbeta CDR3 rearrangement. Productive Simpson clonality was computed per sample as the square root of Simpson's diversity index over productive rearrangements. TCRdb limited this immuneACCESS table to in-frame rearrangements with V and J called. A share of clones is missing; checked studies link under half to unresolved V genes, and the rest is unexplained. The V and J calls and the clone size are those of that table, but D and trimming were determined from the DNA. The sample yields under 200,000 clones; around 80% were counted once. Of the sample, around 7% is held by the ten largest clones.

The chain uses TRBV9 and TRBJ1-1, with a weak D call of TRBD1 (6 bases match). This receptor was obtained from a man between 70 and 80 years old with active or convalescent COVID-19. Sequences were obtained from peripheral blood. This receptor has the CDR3 CASRRSWDTGTEAFF. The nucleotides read TGTGCCAGCCGGAGGTCGTGGGACACGGGGACTGAAGCTTTCTTT.